A selection of T cell receptor beta chains follows, all from one sample in a study of blood T cell repertoires in COVID-19. Some clones are missing from TCRdb's copy, which holds only in-frame ones; the method was immunoSEQ multiplex PCR. The repertoire holds some 300,000 clones, about nine tenths seen once, with roughly 2% in the top ten. Sequenced input: peripheral blood. These receptors originate from a man in his late teens or twenties with active or convalescent COVID-19. The CDR3 runs from the conserved cysteine through the conserved F or W. D genes are given only for firm matches. Some rows mark clone size as missing; the rest say once, few, many or name a class of expanded clone.

j_call d_call clone_size v_call cdr3_nt cdr3_aa
TRBJ2-4 - - TRBV7-8 TGTGCCAGCAGCCAAACAACCAGGGGGGTCTTGGAAATTCAGTACTTC CASSQTTRGVLEIQYF
TRBJ1-2 - - TRBV9 TGTGCCAGCAGCGTAGGCGCAGGGGCTAGCTATGGCTACACCTTC CASSVGAGASYGYTF
TRBJ2-1 TRBD2 - TRBV15 TGTGCCACCAGCAGAGATCTTCAGCGGGAGTACAATGAGCAGTTCTTC CATSRDLQREYNEQFF
TRBJ1-2 - - TRBV18 TGTGCCAGCTCACCCACACATGAAGCTAACTATGGCTACACCTTC CASSPTHEANYGYTF
TRBJ1-5 - - TRBV18 TGTGCCAGCAATACTGACAGGCAACAGCCCCAGCATTTT CASNTDRQQPQHF
TRBJ2-3 - - TRBV12-3/TRBV12-4 TGTGCCAGCACCTCAACTGGTCTTACGCAGTATTTT CASTSTGLTQYF
TRBJ2-7 TRBD2 - TRBV29-1 TGCAGCGTTGTGGGGGGGGATAAAGCCTACGAGCAGTACTTC CSVVGGDKAYEQYF
TRBJ2-1 - - TRBV6-5 TGTGCCAGCAGTACCCAGACAGGCGAGCAGTTCTTC CASSTQTGEQFF
TRBJ1-6 - - TRBV10-3 TGTGCCATCAGTGAGTCAGGAGTATCCGCTTCACCCCTCCACTTT CAISESGVSASPLHF
TRBJ2-7 TRBD1 - TRBV2 TGTGCCAGCAGGCAGACAGGGACCTACGAGCAGTACTTC CASRQTGTYEQYF
TRBJ2-2 TRBD1 - TRBV27 TGTGCCAGCAGTTTATTTCTACCGGGACAGGGGGCCTTCCAACCGAACACCGGGGAGCTGTTTTTT CASSLFLPGQGAFQPNTGELFF
TRBJ2-2 - - TRBV28 TGTGCCAGCATCCAAGGGGGGGTTACCGGGGAGCTGTTTTTT CASIQGGVTGELFF
TRBJ1-5 TRBD1 - TRBV7-9 TGTGCCAGCAGCTCGACAGGGGGCCCGGCCAATCAGCCCCAGCATTTT CASSSTGGPANQPQHF
TRBJ2-7 TRBD1 - TRBV27 TGTGCCAGCAGTTTAGCCCCAGGGGGCTACGAGCAGTACTTC CASSLAPGGYEQYF
TRBJ2-2 TRBD1 - TRBV18 TGTGCCAGCTCACCACCGACAGGGGTCGCCGGGGAGCTGTTTTTT CASSPPTGVAGELFF
TRBJ1-5 - - TRBV24-1 TGTGCCACCAAACGGGACACCGGTGATCAGCCCCAGCATTTT CATKRDTGDQPQHF
TRBJ1-5 TRBD1 - TRBV6-6 TGTGCCAGCAGTCTGCGACAGGGTAATCAGCCCCAGCATTTT CASSLRQGNQPQHF
TRBJ2-1 TRBD2 - TRBV28 TGTGCCAGCAGCTCTGGACGGGAGGGCTACAATGAGCAGTTCTTC CASSSGREGYNEQFF
TRBJ1-3 - - TRBV21-1 TGTGCCAGCAGCAAAGAGACAGGGGACGGGCACTACGCCTCTGGAAACACCATATATTTT CASSKETGDGHYASGNTIYF
TRBJ1-6 - - TRBV11-2 TGTGCCAGCAGCTTAGACAGGGTCTCACCCCTCCACTTT CASSLDRVSPLHF
TRBJ2-7 - - TRBV10-3 TGTGCCATCAGTGAGTCGGAGCTCACTGTAGGCGAGCAGTACTTC CAISESELTVGEQYF
TRBJ1-1 - - TRBV20-1 TGCAGTGCTAGTCGGTCATCCCTCCAATTTGGCACTGAAGCTTTCTTT CSASRSSLQFGTEAFF
TRBJ2-1 TRBD2 - TRBV3-1/TRBV3-2 TGTGCCAGCAGCCAAGATTTTGTACTAGCGGAGCAGTTCTTC CASSQDFVLAEQFF
TRBJ2-5 TRBD2 - TRBV7-9 TGTGCCAGCAGCCGCCCCGTAAGCGGGGGTTACCAAGAGACCCAGTACTTC CASSRPVSGGYQETQYF
TRBJ2-1 - few TRBV28 TGTGCCAGCAGTTTCGGGTTCGGGAATGAGCAGTTCTTC CASSFGFGNEQFF
TRBJ1-2 - - TRBV2 TGTGCCAGCTCTGTCGTTCCCTATGGCTACACCTTC CASSVVPYGYTF
TRBJ2-1 TRBD1 - TRBV13 TGTGCCAGCAGCTTAGGGGACAGGGTGCATGAGCAGTTCTTC CASSLGDRVHEQFF
TRBJ2-3 TRBD2 few TRBV7-9 TGTGCCAGCAGCTTAAGGCTAGCGGGGGTGGCAGATACGCAGTATTTT CASSLRLAGVADTQYF